What follows are 26 T cell receptor beta chains derived from one specimen sequenced in a study of PD-1 and CTLA-4 blockade in melanoma. TCRdb's copy holds only in-frame clones and misses some; the assay was immunoSEQ multiplex PCR. The sample shows around 16,000 clones, around three quarters of them seen only once. The sample was CD8+ T cells from peripheral blood, taken from a patient given anti-PD-1 treatment. The receptors stem from a human donor with melanoma.

This clone turned up a few times. The chain links TRBV2 to TRBJ1-2; 9 bases map to TRBD1. This CDR3 spans 14 amino acids. The junction had 2 bases not matched to a gene; V was cut back by 6 bases and J by 0 bases. CDR1 is SNHLY, CDR2 FYNNEI, per germline. The CDR3, as DNA: TGTGCCAGCAGCTACAGGGGGCCTAACTATGGCTACACCTTC. As protein: CASSYRGPNYGYTF.

This sequence joins TRBV6-5 and TRBJ1-2; TRBD1 matches 9 bases. There are 16 residues in the CDR3. Germline V gene sequence: CDR1 MNHEY, CDR2 SVGAGI. The V gene end was trimmed by 2 bases and the J gene end by 7 bases; junction bases not matched to a gene: 11. The CDR3 nucleotides are TGTGCCAGCAGTTACCTCACCTCCGGGACAGGGCCTGGCTACACCTTC. This encodes CASSYLTSGTGPGYTF.

The V call is TRBV5-1, the J call TRBJ2-7; TRBD2 agrees at 7 bases. This CDR3 region has 15 residues. Germline CDR1 and CDR2: SGHRS and YFSETQ. V lost 0 bases to trimming and J lost 4 bases; unmatched junction nucleotides: 7. The CDR3 nucleotides are TGCGCCAGCAGCTTGGGGGCGGCTAGCGGATACGAGCAGTACTTC. Translation: CASSLGAASGYEQYF. Drawing the rest from reference TRBV5-1 and TRBJ2-7, the complete variable domain is KAGVTQTPRYLIKTRGQQVTLSCSPISGHRSVSWYQQTPGQGLQFLFEYFSETQRNKGNFPGRFSGRQFSNSRSEMNVSTLELGDSALYLCASSLGAASGYEQYFGPGTRLTVT.

The chain combines TRBV7-9 with TRBJ1-1; D gene unclear. The CDR3 covers 12 residues. CDR1 SEHNR and CDR2 FQNEAQ come from the germline V gene (reference sequence). V was shortened by 1 base and J by 2 bases, with 2 bases between the two germline ends. The DNA for the CDR3 is TGTGCCAGCAGCTTAGTAAACACTGAAGCTTTCTTT. This codes for CASSLVNTEAFF.

This clone was seen just once. The J gene is TRBJ2-6, the V gene TRBV3-1 (or the pseudogene TRBV3-2); D may be TRBD1 (5 bases). V was pared by 1 base and J by 0 bases, with 13 bases between. Germline CDR1 reads LGHDT; CDR2 reads YNNKEL (reference sequence). There are 18 residues in the CDR3. Here the CDR3 reads CASSQVVQVFSGANVLTF. CDR3 coding DNA: TGTGCCAGCAGCCAAGTGGTACAGGTTTTCTCTGGGGCCAACGTCCTGACTTTC.

The chain uses TRBV10-3 and TRBJ1-2; D unresolved. This CDR3 spans 13 amino acids. The germline V gene has CDR1 ENHRY and CDR2 SYGVKD. The V end lost 6 bases, the J end lost 3 bases, and 11 bases lay between the germline ends. As DNA, the CDR3 is TGTGCCATCAGCACTGCCCAGGACTATGGCTACACCTTC. Amino acid sequence: CAISTAQDYGYTF.

The V gene is TRBV7-6, the J gene TRBJ2-7; 9 bases line up with TRBD2. Trimming took 1 base from V and 0 from J; bases not matched to a gene: 10. Germline CDR1 and CDR2: SGHVS and FNYEAQ. CDR3 length: 18 amino acids. The DNA of the CDR3 is TGTGCCAGCAGCTTAGGGGCGGCGGGAGCGGGGGGCTCCTACGAGCAGTACTTC. Encoded protein: CASSLGAAGAGGSYEQYF.

J is TRBJ2-1 and V is TRBV11-2; D possibly corresponds to TRBD2 (6 bases). Deletions cut 6 bases from V and 3 bases from J, with 15 bases between. Germline assignment: CDR1 SGHAT and CDR2 FQNNGV. The CDR3 has 15 amino acids. The CDR3 here is CASRPYLGGYNEQFF. The CDR3 region has the DNA TGTGCCAGCAGACCCTATTTGGGGGGCTACAATGAGCAGTTCTTC.

The V and J genes are TRBV27 and TRBJ2-3; D gene unclear. V was shortened by 4 bases and J by 2 bases, with 4 bases between the two germline ends. Germline CDR1 and CDR2: MNHEY and SMNVEV (reference sequence). The CDR3 is made up of 12 amino acids. CDR3 amino acids: CASSSNTDTQYF. DNA for the CDR3: TGTGCCAGCAGTTCCAACACAGATACGCAGTATTTT.

The chain employs TRBV29-1 and TRBJ1-2; 9 nucleotides match TRBD1. This CDR3 contains 14 residues. V shed 1 base and J 4 bases; nucleotides not matched to a gene: 4. The germline V gene encodes CDR1 SQVTM and CDR2 ANQGSEA. Here the CDR3 DNA reads TGCAGCGTTGAAGGGCCGGGACAGGGCTATGGCTACACCTTC. Translated, it gives CSVEGPGQGYGYTF.

The CDR3 region is CASSAVQGYEQYF. CDR3 nucleotide sequence: TGTGCCAGCAGTGCGGTACAGGGCTACGAGCAGTACTTC. The V call is TRBV2, the J call TRBJ2-7, with D possibly TRBD1 on 6 matching bases. Germline-derived CDR1 and CDR2 are SNHLY and FYNNEI. This CDR3 has 13 residues. The ends were cut back, 4 bases at V and 3 bases at J, with 10 bases in the middle. Full variable domain (outside the CDR3, taken from reference TRBV2 and TRBJ2-7): EPEVTQTPSHQVTQMGQEVILRCVPISNHLYFYWYRQILGQKVEFLVSFYNNEISEKSEIFDDQFSVERPDGSNFTLKIRSTKLEDSAMYFCASSAVQGYEQYFGPGTRLTVT.

Only a few counts were recorded for this clone. The rearrangement joins TRBV27 to TRBJ1-2; TRBD1 matches 7 bases. The trim removed 3 bases at V and 2 bases at J, leaving 6 bases unmatched. The germline V gene encodes CDR1 MNHEY and CDR2 SMNVEV (reference sequence). The CDR3 is 15 amino acids. The CDR3 nucleotides are TGTGCCAGCAGTTTGGTAGGGGGCGCGAACTATGGCTACACCTTC. Its protein product is CASSLVGGANYGYTF.

This clone was observed a single time. The chain joins TRBV12-3 or TRBV12-4 to TRBJ2-7; D remains unclear. This CDR3 comprises 11 residues. The germline V and J ends were trimmed by 3 bases and 6 bases, with 6 bases remaining between them. The chain's CDR3 is CASSFAAEQYF. For the CDR3, the DNA is TGTGCCAGCAGTTTTGCGGCCGAGCAGTACTTC.

The J gene is TRBJ1-1, the V gene TRBV7-9; tentatively, D is TRBD1 (6 bases). Germline V gives CDR1 SEHNR, CDR2 FQNEAQ (reference sequence). The V end lost 0 bases, the J end lost 2 bases, and 7 bases lay between the germline ends. The CDR3 covers 14 residues. Written as DNA, the CDR3 is TGTGCCAGCAGCTTAGCGACAGGAAACACTGAAGCTTTCTTT. Translating it yields CASSLATGNTEAFF.

The chain combines TRBV3-1 (or the pseudogene TRBV3-2) with TRBJ1-2; D is unclear. The germline gives CDR1 LGHDT, CDR2 YNNKEL (reference sequence). The CDR3 runs to 14 residues. V dropped 0 bases and J dropped 4 bases, with 9 bases sitting between them. The CDR3 reads CASSQELAGYGYTF. The CDR3 coding sequence is TGTGCCAGCAGCCAAGAGTTGGCAGGCTATGGCTACACCTTC.

V gene TRBV19 combines with J gene TRBJ1-6; a possible D gene is TRBD1 (5 bases). V lost 5 bases to trimming and J lost 7 bases, with 18 bases between them. The CDR3 extends over 16 amino acids. Germline lookup yields CDR1 LNHDA and CDR2 SQIVND (reference sequence). CDR3 sequence reads: CASSHPGAALNSPLHF. The CDR3 bases are TGTGCCAGTAGTCACCCTGGGGCAGCTCTAAATTCACCCCTCCACTTT.

The rearrangement joins TRBV7-6 to TRBJ1-1; 8 bases line up with TRBD1. J lost 1 base, V lost 0 bases, and 7 bases had no gene match. There are 17 residues in the CDR3. Germline V gene data show CDR1 as SGHVS and CDR2 as FNYEAQ. This CDR3 reads CASSLAKKTGANTEAFF. The CDR3, as DNA: TGTGCCAGCAGCTTAGCGAAGAAGACAGGGGCGAACACTGAAGCTTTCTTT.

This clone was seen only a few times. The V gene is TRBV7-9, the J gene TRBJ1-1, with D possibly being TRBD1 (5 bases). The CDR3 runs to 13 residues. The V end lost 4 bases, the J end lost 6 bases, and 12 bases lay between the germline ends. Looked up from germline, CDR1 is SEHNR and CDR2 is FQNEAQ (reference sequence). CDR3 amino acids: CASSSFPGAEAFF. CDR3 in DNA: TGTGCCAGCAGCTCCTTTCCGGGGGCTGAAGCTTTCTTT.

V usage is TRBV5-1 and J usage is TRBJ1-2, with 10 bases matching TRBD1. The V gene end was trimmed by 6 bases and the J gene end by 3 bases; junction bases not matched to a gene: 5. This CDR3 spans 14 amino acids. The germline V gene has CDR1 SGHRS and CDR2 YFSETQ. Here the CDR3 DNA reads TGCGCCAGCAAGCGGGACAGGGGCGACTATGGCTACACCTTC. This codes for CASKRDRGDYGYTF.

This clone was picked up a small number of times. The chain combines TRBV6-5 with TRBJ1-6; 7 bases fit TRBD1. The V segment lost 0 bases and the J segment 6 bases; nucleotides outside the gene matches: 5. CDR3 length: 16 amino acids. The germline V gene has CDR1 MNHEY and CDR2 SVGAGI. In DNA, the CDR3 is TGTGCCAGCAGTTACTCGGGGCAGGGGGGTAATTCACCCCTCCACTTT. This gives the protein CASSYSGQGGNSPLHF.

The chain couples TRBV4-2 to TRBJ1-1; D unclear. Germline CDR1 is LGHNA and CDR2 is YNFKEQ. There are 13 residues in the CDR3. The V and J ends lost 10 bases and 2 bases respectively, with 14 bases between them. The CDR3: CATGVYSNTEAFF. CDR3 nucleotide sequence: TGTGCCACCGGAGTTTACAGTAACACTGAAGCTTTCTTT.

This clone was detected a few times. This sequence joins TRBV3-1 (or the pseudogene TRBV3-2) and TRBJ2-2; 7 bases agree with TRBD2. V was clipped by 1 base and J by 6 bases; unmatched bases: 11. This CDR3 is 17 amino acids long. CDR1 is LGHDT, CDR2 YNNKEL, per germline (reference sequence). In DNA form, the CDR3 reads TGTGCCAGCAGCCAAGCTGAGCGGGGAGTCAGGTCCGGGGAGCTGTTTTTT. It translates to CASSQAERGVRSGELFF.

This clone was seen once. This CDR3 is CASSRVRGEAFF. The CDR3 nucleotides read TGTGCCAGCAGCCGGGTCAGGGGGGAGGCTTTCTTT. This chain joins TRBV13 and TRBJ1-1; TRBD1 agrees at 7 bases. The trim removed 5 bases at V and 11 bases at J, leaving 8 bases unmatched. CDR3 length: 12 amino acids. Germline V lookup: CDR1 PRHDT, CDR2 FYEKMQ (reference sequence).

V gene TRBV6-5 combines with J gene TRBJ2-5, with a possible D match to TRBD2 (5 bases). The CDR3 totals 15 residues. The V and J ends lost 0 bases and 0 bases respectively, with 8 bases between them. Germline V gene sequence: CDR1 MNHEY, CDR2 SVGAGI. CDR3 coding DNA: TGTGCCAGCAGTTACTCCCGGGGTAACCAAGAGACCCAGTACTTC. Amino acids: CASSYSRGNQETQYF.

The chain uses TRBV7-8 and TRBJ1-4; perhaps TRBD1 as D (5 bases). The CDR3 totals 16 residues. CDR1 is SGHVS, CDR2 FQNEAQ, per germline. Trimming cost V 5 bases and J 7 bases, with 20 bases left between them. Here the CDR3 DNA reads TGTGCCAGCAGCCCGGGACCCAAGCCAGTGGGTGAAAAACTGTTTTTT. Its translation: CASSPGPKPVGEKLFF.

V usage is TRBV19 and J usage is TRBJ1-1; no reliable D call. CDR1 is LNHDA, CDR2 SQIVND, per germline (reference sequence). Trimming took 6 bases from V and 2 from J, leaving 13 bases between them. The length of the CDR3 is 14 residues. Here the CDR3 reads CASSHPNSNTEAFF. The CDR3 DNA sequence: TGTGCCAGTAGCCACCCCAACAGTAACACTGAAGCTTTCTTT.